A single sample gave rise to the 29 T cell receptor beta chains below, sequenced in a study of shared clonotypes between healthy human individuals. Naive CD8 cells, CD45RO-negative and positively selected for CCR7, excluded terminally differentiated effector memory CD45RA+ cells. Assay: immunoSEQ multiplex PCR; the TCRdb copy retains only in-frame clones and omits some. The sample contains about 2,200,000 clones, just over 90% of which appear only once. Material for sequencing was naive CD8+ T cells from PBMCs. All receptors come from a man between 18 and 29 years old in good health. Some clones in this sample may be carry-over from other donors' samples.

With regard to this clone: Other DNA variants within this sample encode the same CDR3. V and J are TRBV27 and TRBJ2-7, with D perhaps TRBD2 (5 bases). This CDR3 is built from 13 residues. V gave up 4 bases and J gave up 2 bases, with 9 bases separating them. CDR1 and CDR2 (germline): MNHEY, SMNVEV (reference sequence). The CDR3 DNA sequence: TGTGCCAGCAGTTCCGGGATGACCTACGAGCAGTACTTC. It is translated as CASSSGMTYEQYF.

This clone was seen only a few times. The V and J genes are TRBV5-5 and TRBJ1-1, with 10 bases that match TRBD1. The J segment lost 6 bases and the V segment lost 0 bases, leaving 5 bases of the junction unmatched. This CDR3 has 15 amino acids. The germline V gene has CDR1 SGHKS and CDR2 YYEKEE (reference sequence). The CDR3 loop reads CASSLGDRGWAEAFF. The CDR3 DNA is TGTGCCAGCAGCTTGGGGGACAGGGGTTGGGCTGAAGCTTTCTTT.

This clone was detected once. The chain couples TRBV28 to TRBJ2-6, with D uncertain. Trimming removed 5 bases from V and 5 bases from J, with 7 bases in between. The CDR3 covers 13 residues. Germline CDR1 is MDHEN and CDR2 is SYDVKM. CDR3 sequence reads: CASSHDWANVLTF. The CDR3 DNA follows: TGTGCCAGCAGTCACGACTGGGCCAACGTCCTGACTTTC.

The chain couples TRBV19 to TRBJ2-2; 8 nucleotides align to TRBD2. The CDR3 has 15 amino acids. Germline V CDR1 and CDR2: LNHDA, SQIVND (reference sequence). The V segment lost 3 bases and the J segment 7 bases; nucleotides outside the gene matches: 7. For the CDR3, the DNA is TGTGCCAGTAGTATTGACAGCGGGGGTAACGGGGAGCTGTTTTTT. As protein: CASSIDSGGNGELFF.

The V call is TRBV9, the J call TRBJ2-7, with D possibly being TRBD2 (5 bases). The CDR3 has 13 residues. The V gene lost 0 bases and the J gene lost 6 bases, with 10 bases spanning the gap. CDR1 and CDR2 from the germline V gene are SGDLS and YYNGEE. CDR3 nucleotide sequence: TGTGCCAGCAGCGTAGTAGGGAGCAGCGAGCAGTACTTC. Amino acid sequence: CASSVVGSSEQYF.

The rearrangement joins TRBV27 to TRBJ2-7, with D possibly being TRBD1 (5 bases). This CDR3 contains 14 residues. Germline CDR1 MNHEY, CDR2 SMNVEV (reference sequence). V gave up 4 bases and J gave up 6 bases, with 16 bases separating them. CDR3 DNA: TGTGCCAGCAGTTCCACCCGCAGGGTCATCGAGCAGTACTTC. The encoded protein is CASSSTRRVIEQYF.

This clone was seen only once. The V and J genes are TRBV19 and TRBJ1-5; D gene ambiguous. CDR3 length equals 15 residues. Looked up from germline, CDR1 is LNHDA and CDR2 is SQIVND (reference sequence). Trimming cost V 5 bases and J 0 bases, with 11 bases left between them. CDR3: CASSPWGSSNQPQHF. CDR3 coding DNA: TGTGCCAGTAGTCCCTGGGGTTCTAGCAATCAGCCCCAGCATTTT.

The V call is TRBV5-1, the J call TRBJ2-1; D tentatively fits TRBD1 or TRBD2 (6 bases each). This CDR3 spans 16 amino acids. Germline V lookup: CDR1 SGHRS, CDR2 YFSETQ. V was shortened by 0 bases and J by 0 bases, with 10 bases between the two germline ends. The CDR3 sequence: CASSLARGRSYNEQFF. In DNA, the CDR3 is TGCGCCAGCAGCTTGGCCCGGGGGCGCTCCTACAATGAGCAGTTCTTC.

As DNA, the CDR3 is TGTGCCAGCAGCACTTCAAAGGGGGGATACGAGCAGTACTTC. Protein: CASSTSKGGYEQYF. The gene calls are TRBV21-1 and TRBJ2-7. TRBV21-1 is noted as a pseudogene. The CDR3 sequence is 14 residues long.

The rearrangement links TRBV11-2 to TRBJ2-7; weak D call: TRBD1 (7 bases). This CDR3 has 15 amino acids. In germline, CDR1 is SGHAT, CDR2 FQNNGV. Trimming removed 3 bases at V and 3 bases at J, with 15 bases between. The CDR3 here is CASSFNGGQYYEQYF. Here the CDR3 DNA reads TGTGCCAGCAGCTTTAACGGGGGACAGTACTACGAGCAGTACTTC.

The rearrangement uses TRBV28 and TRBJ2-7; 7 nucleotides line up with TRBD2. Germline CDR1 reads MDHEN; CDR2 reads SYDVKM. V lost 2 bases, J lost 3 bases, and 4 bases stayed unmatched. The CDR3 is made up of 14 amino acids. The CDR3 is CASSLLADFYEQYF. The DNA for the CDR3 is TGTGCCAGCAGTTTACTAGCGGACTTCTACGAGCAGTACTTC.

The sample holds one count of this clone. This chain joins TRBV7-3 and TRBJ2-7, with 10 bases aligning to TRBD2. CDR3 length: 15 amino acids. J gave up 5 bases and V 2 bases, and 6 bases lay outside the gene matches. Germline loops: CDR1 SGHTA, CDR2 FQGTGA. The CDR3 bases are TGTGCCAGCAGCTTAGCCCTAGCGGGAGTGGACGAGCAGTACTTC. Protein product: CASSLALAGVDEQYF.

The chain couples TRBV19 to TRBJ1-1, with a possible D match to TRBD1 (5 bases). There are 16 residues in the CDR3. Germline V gene data show CDR1 as LNHDA and CDR2 as SQIVND (reference sequence). Trimming removed 6 bases from V and 7 bases from J, with 24 bases in between. The DNA for the CDR3 is TGTGCCAGTAGCCAACCTTCGAGGCGAGGAGGGGTTGAAGCTTTCTTT. Its translation: CASSQPSRRGGVEAFF.

The chain uses TRBV11-2 and TRBJ2-5; 7 bases agree with TRBD2. V dropped 5 bases and J dropped 5; count of bases not matched to a gene: 11. Germline assignment: CDR1 SGHAT and CDR2 FQNNGV. The CDR3 sequence is 15 residues long. The CDR3 loop is CASSRVHAGEETQYF. The CDR3 nucleotides are TGTGCCAGCAGCCGTGTCCACGCGGGGGAGGAGACCCAGTACTTC.

The chain combines TRBV28 with TRBJ1-4; D gene uncertain. There are 16 residues in the CDR3. Trimming pared 4 bases from V and 3 bases from J, leaving 15 bases between. The germline CDR1 and CDR2 sequences are MDHEN and SYDVKM. DNA of the CDR3: TGTGCCAGCAGTTCTCAACGGACGGCGGCTAATGAAAAACTGTTTTTT. Translated: CASSSQRTAANEKLFF.

V usage is TRBV6-5 and J usage is TRBJ1-1; 9 bases map to TRBD1. V lost 10 bases, J lost 3 bases, and 6 bases stayed unmatched. The CDR3 is 13 amino acids. Germline V gene data show CDR1 as MNHEY and CDR2 as SVGAGI. The CDR3 sequence is CATFGQGYTEAFF. As DNA, the CDR3 is TGTGCCACCTTCGGACAGGGGTACACTGAAGCTTTCTTT.

Notes on this clone: Other nucleotide sequences from this sample produce the same CDR3. The gene calls are TRBV9 and TRBJ2-7; 8 bases map to TRBD1. This CDR3 comprises 14 residues. Germline-derived CDR1 and CDR2 are SGDLS and YYNGEE. V shed 3 bases and J 3 bases; nucleotides not matched to a gene: 5. In DNA, the CDR3 is TGTGCCAGCAGCGCCCGGGACAGGAGCTACGAGCAGTACTTC. Protein sequence: CASSARDRSYEQYF.

The chain is built from TRBV7-8 and TRBJ2-7, with 9 nucleotides matching TRBD2. Looked up from germline, CDR1 is SGHVS and CDR2 is FQNEAQ. V dropped 4 bases and J dropped 4; count of bases not matched to a gene: 14. CDR3 length equals 17 residues. The CDR3 nucleotides read TGTGCCAGCAGCTCAAATCCGAGCGGGGGGAGGTATTACGAGCAGTACTTC. The encoded protein is CASSSNPSGGRYYEQYF.

This chain links TRBV2 with TRBJ1-4, with unresolved D. Germline CDR1 and CDR2: SNHLY and FYNNEI. The CDR3 is 15 amino acids. V gave up 6 bases and J gave up 0 bases, with 11 bases separating them. CDR3 sequence reads: CASRGETPTNEKLFF. CDR3 nucleotides: TGTGCCAGCAGGGGAGAAACGCCAACTAATGAAAAACTGTTTTTT.

This clone occurred once. The chain carries TRBV11-2 and TRBJ2-7; 7 bases fit TRBD2. The CDR3 has 15 amino acids. Germline V gene lookup returns CDR1 SGHAT and CDR2 FQNNGV. V shed 5 bases, J shed 3 bases, and the junction held 10 bases outside the gene matches. The CDR3 loop is CASSISAGSIYEQYF. The CDR3 DNA reads as TGTGCCAGCAGCATCTCAGCGGGATCGATCTACGAGCAGTACTTC.

A word on this clone: The same CDR3 can be traced to other DNA sequences in this sample. The V gene is TRBV7-2, the J gene TRBJ2-3, with D unclear. Trimming cost V 1 base and J 4 bases, with 6 bases left between them. CDR3 size: 13 residues. CDR1 and CDR2 from the germline V gene are SGHTA and FQGNSA. The CDR3 DNA reads as TGTGCCAGCAGCTTAGTGTCAGCAGATACGCAGTATTTT. Protein sequence: CASSLVSADTQYF.

The chain couples TRBV7-3 to TRBJ2-7; the D gene is possibly TRBD1 (5 bases). Germline-derived CDR1 and CDR2 are SGHTA and FQGTGA. V shed 0 bases and J shed 6 bases, with 9 bases lying between them. The CDR3 loop spans 13 amino acids. CDR3 protein: CASSLTGAGEQYF. The CDR3, as DNA: TGTGCCAGCAGCTTAACAGGGGCTGGCGAGCAGTACTTC.

The V and J genes are TRBV7-2 and TRBJ1-3; no clear D. Trimming removed 4 bases from V and 0 bases from J, with 10 bases in between. This CDR3 region has 15 residues. The germline gives CDR1 SGHTA, CDR2 FQGNSA. The CDR3 coding sequence is TGTGCCAGCAGCTACCGTTTGAGCTCTGGAAACACCATATATTTT. Translating gives CASSYRLSSGNTIYF.

This chain links TRBV30 with TRBJ2-2; D remains unclear. This CDR3 has 13 residues. The V gene lost 7 bases and the J gene lost 6 bases, with 15 bases spanning the gap. Germline assignment: CDR1 GTSNPN and CDR2 SVGIG (reference sequence). The DNA for the CDR3 is TGTGCCTCATCTAGAGACCTTCCCGGGGAGCTGTTTTTT. Translated, it gives CASSRDLPGELFF.

The V gene is TRBV28, the J gene TRBJ1-2; 11 bases align to TRBD1. V lost 6 bases and J lost 2; bases outside the gene matches: 8. The CDR3 runs 16 residues. Per germline, CDR1 MDHEN and CDR2 SYDVKM. The DNA of the CDR3 is TGTGCCAGCAGCTGGACAGGGGGCGCGTCGAACTATGGCTACACCTTC. It is translated as CASSWTGGASNYGYTF.

This clone was seen only a few times. The V call is TRBV28, the J call TRBJ1-1; D is unclear. The V gene lost 8 bases and the J gene lost 8 bases, with 18 bases spanning the gap. Germline CDR1 reads MDHEN; CDR2 reads SYDVKM. The CDR3 is 13 residues long. CDR3 sequence reads: CASGVIGSLEAFF. In DNA, the CDR3 is TGTGCCAGCGGAGTAATTGGGTCGCTCGAAGCTTTCTTT.

The chain uses TRBV21-1 and TRBJ2-7; TRBD1, the D gene given by the table, was not confirmed from the DNA. TRBV21-1 is marked as a pseudogene. The CDR3 sequence is 17 residues long. The chain's CDR3 is CASSNCDRVRVGYEQYF. The CDR3 nucleotides read TGTGCCAGCAGCAACTGTGACAGGGTGAGAGTCGGGTACGAGCAGTACTTC.

This clone was observed once. This sequence joins TRBV4-1 and TRBJ2-1; D call uncertain. The V gene lost 4 bases and the J gene lost 0 bases, with 16 bases spanning the gap. Germline CDR1 MGHRA, CDR2 YSYEKL. The CDR3 is made up of 17 amino acids. The CDR3 spells CASSRTQDSSSYNEQFF. CDR3 in DNA: TGCGCCAGCAGCCGAACGCAGGATTCCAGCTCCTACAATGAGCAGTTCTTC.

The rearrangement joins TRBV13 to TRBJ2-7, with D unresolved. Germline-derived CDR1 and CDR2 are PRHDT and FYEKMQ (reference sequence). The CDR3 runs 14 residues. The V gene lost 4 bases and the J gene lost 2 bases, with 12 bases spanning the gap. CDR3 in amino acids: CASSSPGMTYEQYF. The CDR3 DNA follows: TGTGCCAGCAGCTCCCCGGGCATGACCTACGAGCAGTACTTC. The full variable domain, in which reference TRBV13 and TRBJ2-7 provide the parts outside the CDR3, is AAGVIQSPRHLIKEKRETATLKCYPIPRHDTVYWYQQGPGQDPQFLISFYEKMQSDKGSIPDRFSAQQFSDYHSELNMSSLELGDSALYFCASSSPGMTYEQYFGPGTRLTVT.